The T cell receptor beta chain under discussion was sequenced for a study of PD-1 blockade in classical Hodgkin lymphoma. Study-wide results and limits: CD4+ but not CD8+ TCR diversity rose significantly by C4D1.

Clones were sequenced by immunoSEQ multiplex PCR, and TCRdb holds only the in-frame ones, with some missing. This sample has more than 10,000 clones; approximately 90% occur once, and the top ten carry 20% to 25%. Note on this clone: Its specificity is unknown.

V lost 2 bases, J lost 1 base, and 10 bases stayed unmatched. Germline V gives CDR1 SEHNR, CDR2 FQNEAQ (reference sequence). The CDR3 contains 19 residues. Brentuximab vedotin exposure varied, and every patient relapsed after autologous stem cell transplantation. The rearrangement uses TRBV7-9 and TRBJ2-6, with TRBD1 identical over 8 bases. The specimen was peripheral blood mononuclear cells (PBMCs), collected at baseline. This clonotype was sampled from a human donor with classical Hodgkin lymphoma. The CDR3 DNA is TGTGCCAGCAGCTTATTCTGGACAGGGAGTGGGTCTGGGGCCAACGTCCTGACTTTC. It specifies CASSLFWTGSGSGANVLTF.